These 25 T cell receptor beta chains were sequenced from one sample in a study of spatial heterogeneity in lung cancer. The time point: sample taken at primary tumor resection. No cells were sorted before sequencing. The whole RNA sequenced was extracted from tumor, nontumor lung or frozen PBMC. One entry per CDR3 protein results from TCRdb running MiXCR on the 5' RACE reads. In the table there are approximately 9,400 distinct CDR3 sequences, roughly 4.5% of which are singletons. Sequences were derived from PBMCs, sampled at surgery. The receptors derive from a male donor with early-stage non-small cell lung cancer.

This clonotype was observed many times. Germline and junction disagree at one end, which may indicate a read error. This beta chain is an off-target read within a library intended for alpha chains, so its frequency means little. The genes are TRBV6-6 and TRBJ1-1; D unclear. Germline values: CDR1 MNHNY, CDR2 SVGAGI (reference sequence). The length of the CDR3 is 13 residues. The CDR3 protein is CASSPPMKTEAFF. The CDR3 DNA is TGTGCCAGCAGTCCGCCCATGAAAACTGAAGCTTTCTTT.

This clonotype was seen many times. The library was prepared for alpha chains; this beta chain is a stray read, so its frequency means little. V is TRBV20-1 and J is TRBJ2-1; D not certain. Germline values: CDR1 DFQATT, CDR2 SNEGSKA (reference sequence). This CDR3 has 11 amino acids. Trimming took 7 bases from V and 10 from J, leaving 14 bases between them. CDR3 protein: CSVDRLAEQFF. CDR3 sequence (DNA): TGCAGTGTTGATAGACTCGCGGAGCAGTTCTTC.

This clonotype was observed at least ten times. Being off target in a library aimed at alpha chains, this beta chain has a size of little meaning. The gene calls are TRBV7-2 and TRBJ1-5; D is unclear. V lost 6 bases to trimming and J lost 7 bases, with 13 bases between them. This CDR3 spans 13 amino acids. Germline V gives CDR1 SGHTA, CDR2 FQGNSA. CDR3 coding DNA: TGTGCCAGCAGTTCCGGGTCTTTGCAGCCCCAGCATTTT. This encodes CASSSGSLQPQHF.

Ten or more counts support this clonotype. This beta chain is a stray read from a library made for alpha chains; its abundance is not meaningful. This chain connects TRBV7-6 to TRBJ2-3; 8 nucleotides match TRBD1. Trimming at V came to 5 bases and at J to 2 bases, leaving 9 bases not matched to a gene. Per the germline V gene, CDR1 is SGHVS and CDR2 is FNYEAQ. The CDR3 sequence is 16 residues long. The DNA for the CDR3 is TGTGCCAGCAGCAACATACAGGGGGGCTACACAGATACGCAGTATTTT. Residues: CASSNIQGGYTDTQYF.

Many counts were recorded for this clonotype. Being off target in a library aimed at alpha chains, this beta chain has a size of little meaning. The rearrangement links TRBV7-2 to TRBJ2-3; TRBD2 aligns across 10 bases. This CDR3 has 17 residues. After removal of 5 bases from V and 6 bases from J, the junction contained 14 bases not matched to a gene. Germline V gene lookup returns CDR1 SGHTA and CDR2 FQGNSA. The CDR3 region has the DNA TGTGCCAGCAGCCTTCGGGGGAGCGGGGGGGCCAAGGATACGCAGTATTTT. Translated: CASSLRGSGGAKDTQYF.

Regarding this clonotype: As an off-target read in a library built for alpha chains, this beta chain has a frequency of little significance. In DNA form, the CDR3 reads TGTGCCAGCAGACGGACAGGGATTGAGCAGTTCTTC. It translates to CASRRTGIEQFF. V gene TRBV6-2 or TRBV6-3 combines with J gene TRBJ2-1; 8 nucleotides agree with TRBD1. The CDR3 covers 12 residues. Germline CDR1 MNHEY, CDR2 SVGEGT. J lost 9 bases, V lost 6 bases, and 4 bases had no gene match.

Note on this clonotype: This beta chain turned up in a library designed for alpha chains; as an off-target read, its abundance says little. The V gene is TRBV5-1, the J gene TRBJ2-5, with D unclear. The germline CDR1 and CDR2 sequences are SGHRS and YFSETQ. The CDR3 extends over 12 amino acids. Trimming cost V 6 bases and J 5 bases, with 11 bases left between them. The CDR3 region is CASTLDRETQYF. Written as DNA, the CDR3 is TGCGCCAGCACTCTAGACCGGGAGACCCAGTACTTC.

In its sample, this clonotype was seen many times. This beta chain lies outside the target of a library built for alpha chains; its clone size means little. The chain has TRBV5-1 and TRBJ2-1, with D unclear. CDR1 is SGHRS, CDR2 YFSETQ, per germline. Trimming shortened V by 4 bases and J by 6 bases, and 14 bases separated the two germline ends. The CDR3 sequence is 14 residues long. The CDR3 coding sequence is TGCGCCAGCAGCATGCCCCCTACCGCCAATGAGCAGTTCTTC. It encodes CASSMPPTANEQFF.

As for this clonotype: This beta chain is an off-target read within a library intended for alpha chains, so its frequency means little. The rearrangement links TRBV12-3 or TRBV12-4 to TRBJ2-1; D unresolved. The CDR3 runs to 12 residues. V shed 6 bases and J shed 7 bases, with 10 bases lying between them. The CDR3 nucleotides read TGTGCCAGCAGCCCCCTTTCGAATGAGCAGTTCTTC. Amino acids: CASSPLSNEQFF.

As for this clonotype: Because the library targeted alpha chains, this beta chain is an off-target read whose size means little. The rearrangement links TRBV29-1 to TRBJ2-1; TRBD1 aligns across 7 bases. V shed 7 bases, J shed 8 bases, and the junction held 11 bases outside the gene matches. CDR1 is SQVTM, CDR2 ANQGSEA, per germline. The CDR3 runs 13 residues. The CDR3 loop is CSGGTALWDEQFF. CDR3 nucleotide sequence: TGCAGCGGGGGGACAGCCCTTTGGGATGAGCAGTTCTTC.

This clonotype is termed medium-sized. This beta chain lies outside the target of a library built for alpha chains; its clone size means little. As DNA, the CDR3 is TGCAGCGTTGCTGTCGGGTGGGGGAACACTGAAGCTTTCTTT. Its translation: CSVAVGWGNTEAFF. The chain links TRBV29-1 to TRBJ1-1; D is undetermined. CDR1 and CDR2 (germline): SQVTM, ANQGSEA. There are 14 residues in the CDR3. V lost 4 bases to trimming and J lost 1 base, with 13 bases between them.

This clonotype was detected ten times or more. A library made for alpha chains picked up this beta chain off target, so its size means little. The V call is TRBV4-2, the J call TRBJ1-5; perhaps TRBD1 as D (5 bases). V was clipped by 3 bases and J by 3 bases, with 15 bases between them. Germline CDR1 LGHNA, CDR2 YNFKEQ. The CDR3 contains 16 residues. CDR3 residues: CASSHQGDGDNQPQHF. CDR3 sequence (DNA): TGTGCCAGCAGCCACCAGGGTGATGGGGACAATCAGCCCCAGCATTTT.

Comment on this clonotype: This beta chain is off target for a library built for alpha chains, so its abundance means little. This chain uses TRBV28 with TRBJ2-7; D might be TRBD2 (6 bases). The CDR3 sequence is 16 residues long. V was shortened by 5 bases and J by 3 bases, with 20 bases between the two germline ends. Germline CDR1 and CDR2: MDHEN and SYDVKM. This chain's CDR3 is CASSPRGASRYYEQYF. For the CDR3, the DNA is TGTGCCAGCAGTCCCCGCGGGGCTAGCAGATACTACGAGCAGTACTTC.

By share, this clonotype counts as medium-sized. This beta chain is a stray sequence in a library constructed for alpha chains; its clone size is not meaningful. The chain couples TRBV5-1 to TRBJ1-1, with TRBD1 matching over 7 bases. Germline loops: CDR1 SGHRS, CDR2 YFSETQ. CDR3 length equals 15 residues. V lost 4 bases, J lost 1 base, and 7 bases stayed unmatched. CDR3 residues: CASSPRTGQNTEAFF. The CDR3, as DNA: TGCGCCAGCAGCCCCAGGACAGGACAGAACACTGAAGCTTTCTTT.

This clonotype was detected many times. A library made for alpha chains picked up this beta chain off target, so its size means little. The V and J genes are TRBV2 and TRBJ2-1; D ambiguous. In germline, CDR1 is SNHLY, CDR2 FYNNEI. Between the trimmed V and J ends, which lost 2 bases and 9 bases, there was a span of 5 bases. This CDR3 comprises 11 residues. Here the CDR3 DNA reads TGTGCCAGCAGTGAATGGAGTGAGCAGTTCTTC. Protein: CASSEWSEQFF.

This clonotype is labeled medium-sized (0.01 to 0.1%). This beta chain is a stray read from a library made for alpha chains; its abundance is not meaningful. The rearrangement joins TRBV5-1 to TRBJ2-7, with D possibly being TRBD2 (6 bases). V dropped 3 bases and J dropped 6 bases, with 13 bases sitting between them. This CDR3 contains 13 residues. The V gene's germline CDR1 is SGHRS and CDR2 YFSETQ. The CDR3 coding sequence is TGCGCCAGCAGCTGGGGGACGGAGGGCGAGCAGTACGTC. Amino acid sequence: CASSWGTEGEQYV.

This clonotype was detected many times. This beta chain is a stray read from a library made for alpha chains; its abundance is not meaningful. The chain links TRBV28 to TRBJ2-7, with 7 positions matching TRBD1. CDR1 and CDR2 (germline): MDHEN, SYDVKM. Trimming removed 5 bases from V and 4 bases from J; junction bases left unmatched: 8. CDR3 length equals 14 residues. The CDR3 is CASSDPGQLYEQYV. In nucleotides, the CDR3 is TGTGCCAGCAGTGACCCGGGACAGCTATACGAGCAGTACGTC.

Many counts were recorded for this clonotype. The library was designed around alpha chains, so this beta chain is a stray read whose abundance carries little weight. This chain connects TRBV3-1 to TRBJ2-5; unclear D gene. The germline gives CDR1 LGHDT, CDR2 YNNKEL (reference sequence). The V end was cut by 0 bases, the J end by 7 bases, with 9 bases between. The CDR3 runs to 13 residues. CDR3 DNA: TGTGCCAGCAGCCAAGATCTGGTCTCGACCCAGTACTTC. It codes for CASSQDLVSTQYF.

About this clonotype: This beta chain turned up in a library designed for alpha chains; as an off-target read, its abundance says little. The chain combines TRBV6-1 with TRBJ2-5; unclear D gene. V was cut by 1 base and J by 4 bases, with 4 bases left in between. CDR3 size: 12 residues. CDR1 and CDR2 (germline): MNHNS, SASEGT. The chain's CDR3 is CASSEVGETQYF. DNA for the CDR3: TGTGCCAGCAGTGAAGTTGGAGAGACCCAGTACTTC.

By sample share, this clonotype is medium-sized. This beta chain is off target for a library built for alpha chains, so its abundance means little. This chain uses TRBV20-1 with TRBJ1-5, with a tentative D call TRBD1 (6 bases). Trimming cost V 6 bases and J 3 bases, with 15 bases left between them. This CDR3 has 14 residues. The germline V gene encodes CDR1 DFQATT and CDR2 SNEGSKA (reference sequence). The CDR3 spells CSAGFGGVNQPQHF. The CDR3, as DNA: TGCAGTGCCGGGTTCGGGGGCGTCAATCAGCCCCAGCATTTT.

This clonotype is medium-sized by share. Being off target in a library aimed at alpha chains, this beta chain has a size of little meaning. V is TRBV4-1 and J is TRBJ2-7; D not resolved. The germline gives CDR1 MGHRA, CDR2 YSYEKL. V lost 1 base and J lost 4, with 11 bases in between. The CDR3 extends over 14 amino acids. CDR3 in amino acids: CASSQVDSRYEQYF. The CDR3 DNA follows: TGCGCCAGCAGCCAAGTGGATAGTCGGTACGAGCAGTACTTC.

Turning to this clonotype: This beta chain came through as a stray read in a library set up for alpha chains, and its size says little. The V call is TRBV15, the J call TRBJ2-5; D might be TRBD1 or TRBD2, each matching 6 bases. V lost 3 bases and J 5 bases, leaving 19 bases between the germline ends. The CDR3 contains 16 residues. Germline CDR1 and CDR2: LNHNV and YYDKDF (reference sequence). CDR3 DNA: TGTGCCACCAGCAGTCCGAGTAGGGGGGCTGGGGAGACCCAGTACTTC. The encoded protein is CATSSPSRGAGETQYF.

As for this clonotype: The junction departs from germline at one end; a sequencing error may be responsible. In a library made to pick up alpha chains, this beta chain is a stray read with a size that means little. The gene calls are TRBV5-4 and TRBJ2-7; D tentatively reads TRBD1 or TRBD2 (8 bases each). This CDR3 region has 14 residues. Germline lookup yields CDR1 SGHNT and CDR2 YYREEE (reference sequence). CDR3 sequence reads: CVSGGQAIADEQYF. The CDR3 region has the DNA TGTGTCAGCGGGGGACAGGCGATAGCCGACGAGCAGTACTTC.

Ten or more counts support this clonotype. In a library made to pick up alpha chains, this beta chain is a stray read with a size that means little. The chain is built from TRBV6-2 or TRBV6-3 and TRBJ2-2; D uncertain. CDR3 length equals 11 residues. Germline V lookup: CDR1 MNHEY, CDR2 SVGEGT. V lost 6 bases and J lost 8, with 7 bases in between. The CDR3 protein is CASSNTGELFF. The CDR3 DNA reads as TGTGCCAGCAGCAATACGGGGGAGCTGTTTTTT.

There are many counts of this clonotype. Since it is a stray read in a library aimed at alpha chains, this beta chain has a size that is not meaningful. The chain joins TRBV10-1 to TRBJ2-2; D is ambiguous. Between the trimmed V and J ends, which lost 2 bases and 6 bases, there was a span of 7 bases. Germline CDR1 is WNHNN and CDR2 is SYGVQD (reference sequence). The CDR3 is 13 amino acids. The CDR3 here is CASSELGPGELFF. For the CDR3, the DNA is TGCGCCAGCAGTGAGCTAGGTCCCGGGGAGCTGTTTTTT.